The clone carrying this T cell receptor (beta chain) has only one observation. The record originates from a study of T cell responses to AZD1222 COVID-19 vaccine. The data were produced by immunoSEQ multiplex PCR, yet TCRdb's version contains in-frame clones alone and is incomplete. The data contain some 180,000 clones, 90% to 95% of them seen just once; the ten biggest clones take up around 1.6%. The CDR3 covers 17 residues. The clonotype originates from an adult who received the AZD1222 COVID-19 vaccine. The chain employs TRBV21-1 and TRBJ2-1; the table's TRBD2 call for D was not verified on the DNA. TRBV21-1 is recorded as a pseudogene. The material sequenced was peripheral blood, taken 28 days after the second AZD1222 dose. CDR3 sequence: CASSKSVRDTPYNEQFF. The CDR3 region has the DNA TGTGCCAGCAGCAAATCGGTCCGGGATACGCCTTATAATGAGCAGTTCTTC.